Reported below is one T cell receptor beta chain. As yet, its antigen is unknown. It may be a read error: a sequence one base away is much more abundant. TCR alpha and beta CDR3 regions were amplified from RNA using iRepertoire nested multiplex PCR. Input was roughly 95-450 ng of tissue mRNA or PBMC total RNA. From the multiplex PCR reads, TCRdb called clonotypes with MiXCR, one entry per CDR3 protein. The table records more than 95,000 distinct CDR3 sequences, around 28% of them present only once. The CDR3 sequence is 11 residues long. Germline V gene lookup returns CDR1 DFQATT and CDR2 SNEGSKA (reference sequence). Trimming took off 3 bases at V and 2 bases at J, with 5 bases between the two ends. The data are from a study of glioma-infiltrating T cells. Study findings and constraints: Tissue and blood shared very few CDR3 sequences. Above-expected tissue-blood divergence occurred in all gliomas, most in low-grade ones.

This clonotype originated in a human donor with low-grade glioma or glioblastoma, undergoing nonglioma brain surgery, or in good health (not recorded which). V usage is TRBV20-1 and J usage is TRBJ2-7; D not resolved. Specimen: glioma tissue, nonneoplastic brain tissue, or PBMCs (not recorded which). The CDR3 reads CSARKAYEQYF. CDR3 nucleotides: TGCAGTGCTAGGAAAGCCTACGAGCAGTACTTC.